This T cell receptor (beta chain) was sequenced in a study of T cells in Graves' hyperthyroidism and ophthalmopathy. Amplification targeted TCR beta CDR3 regions from RNA transcripts. With the HTBI primer set, the TCR CDR3 went through a first round of RT-PCR. TCRdb called the multiplex PCR reads again in MiXCR, with one record for every CDR3 protein. The table records fewer than 650,000 distinct CDR3 sequences, approximately 15% of them present only once. Germline V gene lookup returns CDR1 LGHDT and CDR2 YNNKEL (reference sequence). V lost 1 base to trimming and J lost 2 bases; unmatched junction nucleotides: 0. CDR3 size: 15 residues. This clonotype was observed at least ten times.

This chain connects TRBV3-1 to TRBJ2-1, with 9 bases fitting TRBD2. Sequencing was carried out using blood. The sequence derives from a woman aged 18 to 35 with Graves' ophthalmopathy. CDR3 DNA: TGTGCCAGCAGCCAAGCTAGCGGGACCTACAATGAGCAGTTCTTC. It codes for CASSQASGTYNEQFF.